These 32 T cell receptor beta chains were all obtained from the same sample, sequenced in a study of sequential checkpoint blockade in melanoma (dated by TCRdb to the late 2010s). The treatment or condition label for this specimen denotes: randomized to nivolumab then ipilimumab (arm A) or the reverse (arm B). Libraries were prepared through the immunoSEQ multiplex PCR assay. In TCRdb, the immuneACCESS table is reduced to in-frame sequences with V and J assigned. These tables do not hold every clone; where another copy was compared, an unresolved V gene accounts for under half, and the others remain unexplained. This sample holds 10,000 to 15,000 clones; 20% to 30% were observed only once. In total, the top ten clones hold 15% to 20% of the sample. Sequencing was performed on tumor tissue (inferred from file names), taken from a patient given nivolumab and ipilimumab in sequence. The receptors originated from a human donor with melanoma.

This clone was observed a few times. This chain uses TRBV28 with TRBJ2-5, with D possibly being TRBD1 (5 bases). CDR3 length: 15 residues. Trimming took 3 bases from V and 5 from J, leaving 16 bases between them. In germline, CDR1 is MDHEN, CDR2 SYDVKM. In nucleotides, the CDR3 is TGTGCCAGCAGTTTTGTAGCCCAGGGTGGCGAGACCCAGTACTTC. It codes for CASSFVAQGGETQYF.

This clone was seen repeatedly, ten times or more. The chain uses TRBV6-8 and TRBJ2-6; 12 bases line up with TRBD2. The CDR3 loop spans 19 amino acids. Trimming cost V 8 bases and J 0 bases; bases outside gene matches: 11. CDR1 MNHGY and CDR2 SAAAGT come from the germline V gene. The CDR3 spells CASGTSGPGTLSGANVLTF. CDR3 nucleotide sequence: TGTGCCAGCGGGACTAGCGGGCCTGGTACACTCTCTGGGGCCAACGTCCTGACTTTC.

J is TRBJ2-6 and V is TRBV11-3, with 7 bases lining up with TRBD1. The V and J ends lost 5 bases and 1 base, in that order; junction bases with no gene match: 2. This CDR3 is built from 15 residues. Germline lookup yields CDR1 SGHNT and CDR2 YENEEA. In DNA, the CDR3 is TGTGCCAGCAGCGGGACAGAGTCTGGGGCCAACGTCCTGACTTTC. It translates to CASSGTESGANVLTF.

The chain links TRBV28 to TRBJ2-5; TRBD2 might be the D (6 bases). V shed 0 bases and J shed 7 bases, with 12 bases lying between them. Germline CDR1 reads MDHEN; CDR2 reads SYDVKM. The CDR3 runs 14 residues. The CDR3 DNA follows: TGTGCCAGCAGTTTATGGGAGGGGTGGCGGACCCAGTACTTC. Translated: CASSLWEGWRTQYF.

This clone came up a few times. The CDR3 loop is CASSQSPRGFYNEQFF. CDR3 nucleotides: TGTGCCAGCAGCCAATCGCCGCGGGGGTTCTACAATGAGCAGTTCTTC. The J gene is TRBJ2-1, the V gene TRBV16; TRBD2 aligns across 7 bases. CDR1 KGHSY and CDR2 FQNENV come from the germline V gene. The CDR3 extends over 16 amino acids. The V gene end was trimmed by 0 bases and the J gene end by 3 bases; junction bases not matched to a gene: 5.

The rearrangement joins TRBV12-5 to TRBJ2-1; 8 nucleotides line up with TRBD2. CDR1 and CDR2 (germline): LGHNT, FRNRAP. The CDR3 loop spans 16 amino acids. The DNA of the CDR3 is TGTGCCAGCCTCATCGGGGGGGTGAGCTCCTACAATGAGCAGTTCTTC. Amino acids: CASLIGGVSSYNEQFF. Full variable domain (missing parts from reference TRBV12-5 and TRBJ2-1): DARVTQTPRHKVTEMGQEVTMRCQPILGHNTVFWYRQTMMQGLELLAYFRNRAPLDDSGMPKDRFSAEMPDATLATLKIQPSEPRDSAVYFCASLIGGVSSYNEQFFGPGTRLTVL.

This clone was counted between two and nine times. The chain is built from TRBV11-3 and TRBJ1-5; maybe TRBD1 (6 bases). CDR1 and CDR2 (germline): SGHNT, YENEEA. The CDR3 has 15 residues. The ends were cut back, 5 bases at V and 5 bases at J, with 16 bases in the middle. CDR3 residues: CASSPQLGGDQPQHF. The CDR3 coding sequence is TGTGCCAGCAGCCCTCAACTGGGGGGCGATCAGCCCCAGCATTTT.

The chain couples TRBV29-1 to TRBJ2-1; 9 positions agree with TRBD1. The germline CDR1 and CDR2 sequences are SQVTM and ANQGSEA. With V trimmed by 2 bases and J by 6 bases, 8 bases remained unmatched. This CDR3 comprises 15 residues. The CDR3, as DNA: TGCAGCGTTGAACCCCGGGACAGGGCATCCAATGAGCAGTTCTTC. As protein: CSVEPRDRASNEQFF.

This clone was detected only once. The V call is TRBV18, the J call TRBJ2-1; TRBD1 is a possible D gene (6 bases). V gave up 3 bases and J gave up 0 bases, with 9 bases separating them. Looked up from germline, CDR1 is KGHSH and CDR2 is LQKENI. This CDR3 is built from 15 residues. CDR3 loop: CASSPVGGSYNEQFF. DNA for the CDR3: TGTGCCAGCTCACCCGTAGGGGGCTCCTACAATGAGCAGTTCTTC. The variable domain in full, with the rest retrieved from reference TRBV18 and TRBJ2-1, is NAGVMQNPRHLVRRRGQEARLRCSPMKGHSHVYWYRQLPEEGLKFMVYLQKENIIDESGMPKERFSAEFPKEGPSILRIQQVVRGDSAAYFCASSPVGGSYNEQFFGPGTRLTVL.

The J gene is TRBJ2-3, the V gene TRBV11-3, with TRBD2 identical over 9 bases. V gave up 2 bases and J gave up 2 bases; unmatched junction bases: 5. The CDR3 contains 16 residues. Germline CDR1 and CDR2: SGHNT and YENEEA. This chain's CDR3 is CASSLRSGGTTDTQYF. For the CDR3, the DNA is TGTGCCAGCAGCTTACGTAGCGGGGGAACCACAGATACGCAGTATTTT. The whole variable domain, remainder taken from reference TRBV11-3 and TRBJ2-3, is EAGVVQSPRYKIIEKKQPVAFWCNPISGHNTLYWYLQNLGQGPELLIRYENEEAVDDSQLPKDRFSAERLKGVDSTLKIQPAELGDSAVYLCASSLRSGGTTDTQYFGPGTRLTVL.

Written as DNA, the CDR3 is TGTGCCAGCAGCTTAGGAGGTATGGGGGTAGCGGCAGATACGCAGTATTTT. It translates to CASSLGGMGVAADTQYF. The rearrangement uses TRBV7-5 and TRBJ2-3; TRBD2 is the table's D call, not checked against the DNA. TRBV7-5 is a pseudogene segment. The CDR3 is made up of 17 amino acids.

This clone was seen more than once but under ten times. The V call is TRBV13, the J call TRBJ2-7, with D perhaps matching TRBD2 (6 bases). The V gene's germline CDR1 is PRHDT and CDR2 FYEKMQ (reference sequence). The V end lost 0 bases, the J end lost 1 base, and 16 bases lay between the germline ends. The CDR3 loop spans 17 amino acids. The CDR3 region is CASSLGLAGSSSYEQYF. The CDR3 DNA reads as TGTGCCAGCAGCTTAGGATTGGCGGGGTCTTCGTCCTACGAGCAGTACTTC.

This clone was seen a few times. The chain links TRBV6-1 to TRBJ1-1; TRBD1 might be the D (5 bases). Germline values: CDR1 MNHNS, CDR2 SASEGT. The CDR3 contains 12 residues. V was clipped by 0 bases and J by 10 bases, with 9 bases between them. Here the CDR3 reads CASSEAGVRAFF. The CDR3 DNA is TGTGCCAGCAGTGAAGCGGGGGTTCGAGCTTTCTTT.

The J gene is TRBJ1-4, the V gene TRBV19; D call uncertain. The germline CDR1 and CDR2 sequences are LNHDA and SQIVND (reference sequence). V lost 6 bases and J lost 10, with 18 bases in between. The CDR3 is made up of 14 amino acids. CDR3 DNA sequence: TGTGCCAGTAGACGAGGGCGTGTTAAAGGAAAACTGTTTTTT. Translating gives CASRRGRVKGKLFF.

At least ten counts were recorded for this clone. V is TRBV11-3 and J is TRBJ2-2; TRBD2 agrees at 10 bases. The V gene's germline CDR1 is SGHNT and CDR2 YENEEA. After removal of 4 bases from V and 3 bases from J, the junction contained 11 bases not matched to a gene. CDR3 size: 18 residues. CDR3 coding DNA: TGTGCCAGCAGCTCCGCGAAGCTAGCGGGGGCGCACACCGGGGAGCTGTTTTTT. Translation gives CASSSAKLAGAHTGELFF.

V is TRBV14 and J is TRBJ1-6, with unresolved D. Germline V gene sequence: CDR1 SGHDN, CDR2 FVKESK. The CDR3 spans 13 residues. V was trimmed by 1 base and J by 13 bases, leaving 11 bases between them. This chain's CDR3 is CASSQGTVVPLHF. The CDR3 DNA reads as TGTGCCAGCAGCCAAGGGACCGTGGTTCCCCTCCACTTT.

V and J are TRBV10-2 and TRBJ1-3, with D possibly being TRBD1 (5 bases). Germline CDR1 WSHSY, CDR2 SAAADI. This CDR3 region has 18 residues. V lost 8 bases and J 0 bases, leaving 23 bases between the germline ends. The CDR3: CASGNLVGPSLSGNTIYF. In DNA form, the CDR3 reads TGCGCCAGCGGAAATCTCGTGGGACCGTCTCTCTCTGGAAACACCATATATTTT.

The chain is built from TRBV28 and TRBJ2-7; 8 bases agree with TRBD1. From germline, CDR1 is MDHEN and CDR2 SYDVKM. The CDR3 spans 16 residues. V shed 1 base and J 0 bases; nucleotides not matched to a gene: 5. Written as DNA, the CDR3 is TGTGCCAGCAGTTTATCGGACAGGGTGGGCTCCTACGAGCAGTACGTC. Protein product: CASSLSDRVGSYEQYV.

The table lists this clone with many counts. The chain uses TRBV28 and TRBJ1-2, with D unresolved. The ends were cut back, 2 bases at V and 7 bases at J, with 14 bases in the middle. The germline V gene encodes CDR1 MDHEN and CDR2 SYDVKM. This CDR3 is built from 14 residues. CDR3 coding DNA: TGTGCCAGCAGTTTAAGACGGGCTTCGGGTGGCTACACCTTC. This encodes CASSLRRASGGYTF.

The rearrangement links TRBV10-2 to TRBJ1-1, with 10 bases matching TRBD1. J gave up 1 base and V 8 bases, and 1 base lay outside the gene matches. This CDR3 spans 13 amino acids. From germline, CDR1 is WSHSY and CDR2 SAAADI. CDR3 nucleotide sequence: TGCGCCAGCGGGACAGGGGAGAACACTGAAGCTTTCTTT. This translates into CASGTGENTEAFF.

This chain connects TRBV6-8 to TRBJ2-2, with D possibly TRBD1 on 5 matching bases. Trimming left V 10 bases short and J 6 bases short, with 12 bases between. CDR1 is MNHGY, CDR2 SAAAGT, per germline. The CDR3 is 12 amino acids. The CDR3 coding sequence is TGTGCCATCCTTCAGGGTTCCGGGGAGCTGTTTTTT. Its translation is CAILQGSGELFF.

This clone was counted a few times. The J gene is TRBJ1-1, the V gene TRBV14; D is possibly TRBD1 (6 bases). Germline CDR1 SGHDN, CDR2 FVKESK. CDR3 length equals 15 residues. V was clipped by 4 bases and J by 5 bases, with 17 bases between them. This chain's CDR3 is CASSPRTLGATEAFF. In nucleotides, the CDR3 is TGTGCCAGCAGCCCTAGAACATTGGGGGCGACTGAAGCTTTCTTT.

The V call is TRBV6-8, the J call TRBJ2-1; a possible D gene is TRBD1 (5 bases). The CDR3 runs 13 residues. The germline V and J ends were trimmed by 2 bases and 15 bases, with 17 bases remaining between them. CDR1 is MNHGY, CDR2 SAAAGT, per germline. DNA for the CDR3: TGTGCCAGCAGTTACGGCTCTCTTGGGGCACGGTTCTTC. This gives the protein CASSYGSLGARFF.

V and J are TRBV6-7 and TRBJ1-5; no firm D call. TRBV6-7 is an ORF, with its function uncertain. V was pared by 3 bases and J by 9 bases, with 15 bases between. The CDR3 spans 14 residues. CDR3 region: CASSYWSEVRPQHF. The CDR3 DNA is TGTGCCAGCAGTTATTGGTCGGAGGTACGGCCCCAGCATTTT.

This clone showed up just a few times. The V gene is TRBV6-4, the J gene TRBJ2-2; 13 nucleotides align to TRBD2. Trimming took 5 bases from V and 3 from J; bases not matched to a gene: 9. The germline V gene has CDR1 MRHNA and CDR2 SNTAGT. CDR3 length: 18 amino acids. CDR3 amino acids: CASSYFPGLAGDTGELFF. DNA for the CDR3: TGTGCCAGCAGTTATTTCCCAGGACTAGCGGGGGACACCGGGGAGCTGTTTTTT.

The chain has TRBV29-1 and TRBJ2-3, with D perhaps TRBD1 (6 bases). The CDR3 is made up of 14 amino acids. The germline V gene encodes CDR1 SQVTM and CDR2 ANQGSEA. The V gene lost 0 bases and the J gene lost 5 bases, with 12 bases spanning the gap. The DNA of the CDR3 is TGCAGCGTTGAAGAAATGGGGGCTCGAGATACGCAGTATTTT. Amino acids: CSVEEMGARDTQYF.

This chain links TRBV18 with TRBJ2-6; D remains ambiguous. V was shortened by 3 bases and J by 0 bases, with 12 bases between the two germline ends. The germline V gene encodes CDR1 KGHSH and CDR2 LQKENI. This CDR3 region has 17 residues. CDR3 residues: CASSPPGRYSGANVLTF. The CDR3 bases are TGTGCCAGCTCACCCCCCGGGCGGTACTCTGGGGCCAACGTCCTGACTTTC.

This chain connects TRBV11-3 to TRBJ2-2; no clear D gene. The CDR3 consists of 14 residues. Germline CDR1 reads SGHNT; CDR2 reads YENEEA. Between the trimmed V and J ends, which lost 5 bases and 3 bases, there was a span of 10 bases. Here the CDR3 reads CASSAGPHTGELFF. The DNA of the CDR3 is TGTGCCAGCAGCGCCGGACCTCACACCGGGGAGCTGTTTTTT.

The V and J genes are TRBV6-8 and TRBJ2-7, with TRBD1 matching 9 bases. The V gene end was trimmed by 4 bases and the J gene end by 5 bases; junction bases not matched to a gene: 0. Germline V gene data show CDR1 as MNHGY and CDR2 as SAAAGT. This CDR3 contains 12 residues. CDR3 nucleotide sequence: TGTGCCAGCAGTTGGACAGGGGACGAGCAGTACGTC. Encoded protein: CASSWTGDEQYV.

This clone was seen only a few times. J is TRBJ1-1 and V is TRBV11-3, with D hard to call. Per germline, CDR1 SGHNT and CDR2 YENEEA. The CDR3 has 15 residues. Trimming pared 5 bases from V and 5 bases from J, leaving 18 bases between. CDR3 amino acids: CASSPTYGSGTEAFF. In nucleotides, the CDR3 is TGTGCCAGCAGCCCCACCTATGGTAGCGGGACTGAAGCTTTCTTT.

This clone ranks as medium-sized. The V gene is TRBV19, the J gene TRBJ2-5; no clear D. This CDR3 region has 11 residues. The V gene's germline CDR1 is LNHDA and CDR2 SQIVND (reference sequence). With 7 bases removed from V and 3 bases from J, the gap between germline ends came to 6 bases. The CDR3 region has the DNA TGTGCCAGTACCGGCGAAGAGACCCAGTACTTC. Its translation is CASTGEETQYF.

The J gene is TRBJ1-1, the V gene TRBV14; D unresolved. Germline V gene lookup returns CDR1 SGHDN and CDR2 FVKESK. The germline V and J ends were trimmed by 3 bases and 0 bases, with 5 bases remaining between them. CDR3 length: 13 residues. The CDR3, as DNA: TGTGCCAGCAGCCAGTCCCTGAACACTGAAGCTTTCTTT. It encodes CASSQSLNTEAFF. Filled out from reference TRBV14 and TRBJ1-1, the complete variable domain reads EAGVTQFPSHSVIEKGQTVTLRCDPISGHDNLYWYRRVMGKEIKFLLHFVKESKQDESGMPNNRFLAERTGGTYSTLKVQPAELEDSGVYFCASSQSLNTEAFFGQGTRLTVV.